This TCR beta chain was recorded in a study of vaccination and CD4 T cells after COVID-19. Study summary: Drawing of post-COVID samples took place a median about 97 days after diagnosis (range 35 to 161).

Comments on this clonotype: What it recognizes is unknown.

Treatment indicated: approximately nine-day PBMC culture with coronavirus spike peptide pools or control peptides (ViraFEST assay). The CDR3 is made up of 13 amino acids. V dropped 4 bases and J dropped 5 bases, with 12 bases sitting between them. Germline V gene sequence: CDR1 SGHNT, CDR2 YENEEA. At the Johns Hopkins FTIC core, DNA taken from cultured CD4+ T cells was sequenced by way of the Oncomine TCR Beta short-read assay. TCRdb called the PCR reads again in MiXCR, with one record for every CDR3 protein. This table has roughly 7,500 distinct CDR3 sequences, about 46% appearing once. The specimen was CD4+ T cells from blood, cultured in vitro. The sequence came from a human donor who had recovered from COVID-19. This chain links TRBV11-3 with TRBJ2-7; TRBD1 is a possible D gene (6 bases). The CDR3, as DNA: TGTGCCAGCAGCTCCGCAGGGGCAGACGAGCAGTACTTC. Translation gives CASSSAGADEQYF.